Reported below is one T cell receptor (beta chain). The antigen remains unidentified. The V end lost 0 bases, the J end lost 5 bases, and 19 bases lay between the germline ends. The V gene's germline CDR1 is KGHSH and CDR2 LQKENI. This CDR3 region has 17 residues. The sample comes from a study of tumor-infiltrating lymphocytes in localized non-small cell lung cancer. Study-wide results and caveats: Only some patients had TCR sequencing, depending on available tissue. Different pieces of the same tissue were used for each assay.

Data came from immunoSEQ multiplex PCR; TCRdb stores just in-frame clones and leaves some out. Among 5,500 to 8,000 clones listed, roughly 70% were seen once. This chain joins TRBV18 and TRBJ2-5; TRBD1 is a possible D gene (7 bases). The specimen was lung tumor tissue. The sequence came from a human donor with non-small cell lung cancer. As DNA, the CDR3 is TGTGCCAGCTCACCACCTAATATCCAGGGGGGTCGGGAGACCCAGTACTTC. This gives the protein CASSPPNIQGGRETQYF.